Below are 19 T cell receptor beta chains sequenced from a single sample in a study of T-cell memory formation after mild COVID-19. In TCRdb, the 5' RACE reads were re-called with MiXCR into one record per CDR3 protein. The sample consists of some 300,000 distinct CDR3 sequences, around a fifth of them appearing once. Material for sequencing was PBMCs or a T cell subset sorted from them (not recorded which). The origin of the receptors is a man aged 18 to 35 who had mild COVID-19 (a few samples of this study predate the infection). Cell type and time point are not known.

Many counts were recorded for this clonotype. The chain couples TRBV18 to TRBJ2-7, with 8 positions matching TRBD1. V was clipped by 8 bases and J by 2 bases; unmatched bases: 8. The CDR3 extends over 14 amino acids. Germline V gene lookup returns CDR1 KGHSH and CDR2 LQKENI. The CDR3: CASSPRQGPYEQYF. The DNA of the CDR3 is TGTGCCAGCAGTCCTCGACAGGGGCCCTACGAGCAGTACTTC.

The V gene is TRBV12-3 or TRBV12-4, the J gene TRBJ1-5; D is perhaps TRBD1 (5 bases). Trimming left V 11 bases short and J 1 base short, with 18 bases between. This CDR3 is 15 amino acids long. In DNA form, the CDR3 reads TGTGCCGTCGGGGTGCAGGGTTGGAGCAATCAGCCCCAGCATTTT. This gives the protein CAVGVQGWSNQPQHF.

This clonotype has a handful of counts. The CDR3 spells CASRNPRDPSEAFF. As DNA, the CDR3 is TGTGCCAGCAGGAACCCCCGGGACCCCAGTGAAGCTTTCTTT. J is TRBJ1-1 and V is TRBV7-8; D possibly corresponds to TRBD1 (5 bases). Germline V gives CDR1 SGHVS, CDR2 FQNEAQ. Trimming pared 6 bases from V and 7 bases from J, leaving 18 bases between. The CDR3 has 14 residues.

The rearrangement links TRBV5-1 to TRBJ1-1, with D perhaps TRBD1 (5 bases). Trimming stripped 0 bases from V and 9 bases from J, with 9 bases between. The CDR3 extends over 12 amino acids. From germline, CDR1 is SGHRS and CDR2 YFSETQ. CDR3: CASSLEEGQAFF. CDR3 coding DNA: TGCGCCAGCAGCTTGGAAGAGGGGCAAGCTTTCTTT.

This clonotype showed up just a few times. No DNA is shown, since the ends of the CDR3 on it are uncertain; the CDR3 is the one TCRdb lists. The chain has TRBV6-5 and TRBJ1-6. Termini included, the CDR3 measures 13 amino acids. CDR1 and CDR2 from the germline V gene are MNHEY and SVGAGI. CDR3 amino acids: CASSYTFGSPLHF.

This clonotype has more than one count but fewer than ten. The V gene is TRBV6-5, the J gene TRBJ1-2; 12 bases align to TRBD1. The trim removed 8 bases at V and 4 bases at J, leaving 2 bases unmatched. The germline gives CDR1 MNHEY, CDR2 SVGAGI. CDR3 length: 13 amino acids. The CDR3 nucleotides read TGTGCCAGCGGGACAGGGGGCTTCTATGGCTACACCTTC. This codes for CASGTGGFYGYTF.

This clonotype was detected many times. A junction end diverges from the germline sequence, so it may reflect a read error. The chain is built from TRBV6-1 and TRBJ2-7; 7 positions match TRBD2. Germline loops: CDR1 MNHNS, CDR2 SASEGT. The CDR3 extends over 14 amino acids. The DNA of the CDR3 is TGTGCCAGCAGCGAAGGCGGGGGCTCCTACGAGCAGTACTTC. It encodes CASSEGGGSYEQYF.

The V gene is TRBV28, the J gene TRBJ2-5; D may be TRBD2 (7 bases). This CDR3 is 15 amino acids long. Germline CDR1 reads MDHEN; CDR2 reads SYDVKM. V lost 6 bases to trimming and J lost 5 bases, with 19 bases between them. As DNA, the CDR3 is TGTGCCAGCAGGGCGGGGGCTCTACTGGAGGAGACCCAGTACTTC. Amino acid sequence: CASRAGALLEETQYF.

This clonotype turned up a few times. The genes are TRBV7-6 and TRBJ2-7; D is perhaps TRBD2 (6 bases). Germline assignment: CDR1 SGHVS and CDR2 FNYEAQ. CDR3 length: 14 residues. The germline V and J ends were trimmed by 3 bases and 3 bases, with 12 bases remaining between them. CDR3 sequence (DNA): TGTGCCAGCAGCTTGGGGGGTTTGGTCTACGAGCAGTACTTC. Translated, it gives CASSLGGLVYEQYF.

The chain combines TRBV20-1 with TRBJ1-2; 9 nucleotides align to TRBD1. Trimming cost V 3 bases and J 6 bases; bases outside gene matches: 8. Germline lookup yields CDR1 DFQATT and CDR2 SNEGSKA (reference sequence). CDR3 length: 14 amino acids. The CDR3 DNA follows: TGCAGTGCTAGGCCCCCCTGGACAGGGGATGGCTACACCTTC. Its protein product is CSARPPWTGDGYTF.

This clonotype has a handful of counts. The gene calls are TRBV6-5 and TRBJ2-5, with 8 bases fitting TRBD2. The CDR3 covers 14 residues. Trimming took 7 bases from V and 5 from J; bases not matched to a gene: 9. Germline V gene sequence: CDR1 MNHEY, CDR2 SVGAGI. The CDR3 sequence is CASKVRGGSETQYF. The CDR3, as DNA: TGTGCCAGCAAAGTCCGGGGGGGTTCGGAGACCCAGTACTTC.

The J gene is TRBJ2-7, the V gene TRBV7-3; no reliable D call. There are 15 residues in the CDR3. Germline loops: CDR1 SGHTA, CDR2 FQGTGA. V was cut by 5 bases and J by 3 bases, with 17 bases left in between. The chain's CDR3 is CASSPLGLVGYEQYF. CDR3 in DNA: TGTGCCAGCAGCCCGCTAGGCCTAGTTGGCTACGAGCAGTACTTC.

V and J are TRBV7-2 and TRBJ1-2; no clear D gene. Trimming cost V 1 base and J 4 bases, with 13 bases left between them. This CDR3 comprises 15 residues. Germline loops: CDR1 SGHTA, CDR2 FQGNSA. CDR3 DNA: TGTGCCAGCAGCTTAGTCTTAGGAGGCCCCTATGGCTACACCTTC. Translating gives CASSLVLGGPYGYTF.

The rearrangement links TRBV20-1 to TRBJ2-1, with 8 bases identical to TRBD1. V shed 6 bases and J 6 bases; nucleotides not matched to a gene: 10. The V gene's germline CDR1 is DFQATT and CDR2 SNEGSKA (reference sequence). CDR3 size: 14 residues. The CDR3 reads CSAVGAGGPNEQFF. CDR3 DNA: TGCAGTGCCGTGGGGGCAGGGGGCCCCAATGAGCAGTTCTTC.

This clonotype has only a few counts. The chain links TRBV5-4 to TRBJ2-3; 10 bases map to TRBD2. Germline V CDR1 and CDR2: SGHNT, YYREEE (reference sequence). This CDR3 is 16 amino acids long. The junction had 7 bases not matched to a gene; V was cut back by 0 bases and J by 6 bases. The CDR3 DNA is TGTGCCAGCAGCTTGGGTAGCGGGGGGCCGACCGATACGCAGTATTTT. This gives the protein CASSLGSGGPTDTQYF.

CDR3 sequence reads: CASGWADSTDTQYF. CDR3 in DNA: TGTGCCTCCGGCTGGGCAGATAGCACAGATACGCAGTATTTT. This chain joins TRBV11-2 and TRBJ2-3, with no clear D. CDR1 SGHAT and CDR2 FQNNGV come from the germline V gene. CDR3 length: 14 residues. V lost 11 bases, J lost 0 bases, and 15 bases lay in between.

The chain recombines TRBV5-1 with TRBJ1-1, with 12 bases identical to TRBD1. The CDR3 spans 17 residues. Germline V CDR1 and CDR2: SGHRS, YFSETQ. V lost 0 bases to trimming and J lost 3 bases; unmatched junction nucleotides: 6. This chain's CDR3 is CASSLVGTGGAYTEAFF. CDR3 DNA: TGCGCCAGCAGCTTGGTCGGGACAGGGGGCGCGTACACTGAAGCTTTCTTT.

The chain combines TRBV25-1 with TRBJ2-5; D ambiguous. The germline gives CDR1 MGHDK, CDR2 SYGVNS. The CDR3 sequence is 14 residues long. V lost 1 base to trimming and J lost 7 bases, with 13 bases between them. The CDR3 loop is CASSESGSRWTQYF. The CDR3 nucleotides are TGTGCCAGCAGTGAATCCGGTTCCCGGTGGACCCAGTACTTC.

This clonotype was counted ten times or more. V gene TRBV4-3 combines with J gene TRBJ2-1; D call uncertain. The CDR3 length is 15 residues. Trimming shortened V by 0 bases and J by 0 bases, and 6 bases separated the two germline ends. CDR1 and CDR2 from the germline V gene are LGHNA and YSLEER. In DNA form, the CDR3 reads TGCGCCAGCAGCCAAGAACAGAGCTCCTACAATGAGCAGTTCTTC. Amino acids: CASSQEQSSYNEQFF.